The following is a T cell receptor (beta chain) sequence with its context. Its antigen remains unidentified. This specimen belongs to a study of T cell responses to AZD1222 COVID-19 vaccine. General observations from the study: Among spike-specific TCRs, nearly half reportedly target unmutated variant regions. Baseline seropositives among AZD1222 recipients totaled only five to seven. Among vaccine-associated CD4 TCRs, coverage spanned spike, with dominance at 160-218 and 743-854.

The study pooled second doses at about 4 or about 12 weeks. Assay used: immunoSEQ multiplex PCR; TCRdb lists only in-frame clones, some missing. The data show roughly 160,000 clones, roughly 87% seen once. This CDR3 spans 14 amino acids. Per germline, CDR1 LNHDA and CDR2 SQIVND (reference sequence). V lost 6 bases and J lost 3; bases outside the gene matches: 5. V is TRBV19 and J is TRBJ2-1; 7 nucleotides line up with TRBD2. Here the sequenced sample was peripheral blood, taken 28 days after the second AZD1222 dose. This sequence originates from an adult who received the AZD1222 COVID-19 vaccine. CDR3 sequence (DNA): TGTGCCAGTAGGGGTACTAGCGACTACAATGAGCAGTTCTTC. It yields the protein CASRGTSDYNEQFF.